A single sample is the source of the 22 T cell receptor beta chains below, sequenced in a study of beta chain features in type 1 diabetes. What was sequenced were expressed TCRB transcripts, since all of the isolated RNA had been reverse transcribed. The method was immunoSEQ multiplex PCR; TCRdb's version includes in-frame clones alone and lacks a portion of them. The table records fewer than 400,000 clones, roughly 8% of them present only once. The sequencing sample was made of central memory CD4+ T cells from blood. The origin of the receptors is a woman aged 18 to 35 in good health.

In the case of this clone: Mismatch with germline at one junction end may stem from a read error. This chain connects TRBV6-5 to TRBJ1-2; D is undetermined. The CDR3 is 11 amino acids. Germline CDR1 is MNHEY and CDR2 is SVGAGI. The CDR3 region is CAISEFTLYTF. The CDR3 region has the DNA TGTGCCATCAGTGAGTTCACCCTCTACACCTTC.

The V gene is TRBV5-1, the J gene TRBJ1-2, with 8 bases identical to TRBD1. The ends lost 4 bases at V and 4 bases at J; junction bases unmatched: 3. CDR3 length: 13 residues. Germline loops: CDR1 SGHRS, CDR2 YFSETQ. CDR3 residues: CASSETGVYGYTF. CDR3 coding DNA: TGCGCCAGCAGCGAGACAGGGGTCTATGGCTACACCTTC.

This chain connects TRBV11-2 to TRBJ2-3; D is ambiguous. CDR1 SGHAT and CDR2 FQNNGV come from the germline V gene. There are 12 residues in the CDR3. V lost 2 bases and J 7 bases, leaving 7 bases between the germline ends. The CDR3 DNA is TGTGCCAGCAGCTTAACTGACCATACGCAGTATTTT. Amino acid sequence: CASSLTDHTQYF.

This clone was counted at least ten times. This chain joins TRBV5-5 and TRBJ2-5, with D unclear. Germline CDR1 is SGHKS and CDR2 is YYEKEE (reference sequence). CDR3 size: 12 residues. Between the trimmed V and J ends, which lost 2 bases and 1 base, there was a span of 3 bases. The CDR3 DNA is TGTGCCAGCAGCTTCCCCCAAGAGACCCAGTACTTC. Protein: CASSFPQETQYF.

The chain combines TRBV18 with TRBJ2-5; no definite D call. The ends were cut back, 3 bases at V and 3 bases at J, with 11 bases in the middle. Germline V gene sequence: CDR1 KGHSH, CDR2 LQKENI. The length of the CDR3 is 14 residues. CDR3 nucleotides: TGTGCCAGCTCACCGGCCAGCTCGAAAGAGACCCAGTACTTC. Translation: CASSPASSKETQYF.

The sample holds many counts of this clone. The V call is TRBV29-1, the J call TRBJ2-1; no clear D. Germline V gene lookup returns CDR1 SQVTM and CDR2 ANQGSEA. The CDR3 runs to 10 residues. Trimming removed 5 bases from V and 10 bases from J, with 9 bases in between. In nucleotides, the CDR3 is TGCAGCGTTCTTCGCGGCGAGCAGTTCTTC. Protein product: CSVLRGEQFF.

This clone has just a few counts. The chain has TRBV7-9 and TRBJ2-7, with a possible D match to TRBD2 (5 bases). The CDR3 totals 14 residues. The germline gives CDR1 SEHNR, CDR2 FQNEAQ (reference sequence). Between the trimmed V and J ends, which lost 1 base and 5 bases, there was a span of 12 bases. The CDR3 DNA follows: TGTGCCAGCAGCTTAGTGGGTTCGGAGGACGAGCAGTACTTC. Translation: CASSLVGSEDEQYF. The whole variable domain, filled in from reference TRBV7-9 and TRBJ2-7, reads DTGVSQNPRHKITKRGQNVTFRCDPISEHNRLYWYRQTLGQGPEFLTYFQNEAQLEKSRLLSDRFSAERPKGSFSTLEIQRTEQGDSAMYLCASSLVGSEDEQYFGPGTRLTVT.

This clone turned up a few times. The chain joins TRBV5-4 to TRBJ2-3; TRBD1 might be the D (6 bases). In germline, CDR1 is SGHNT, CDR2 YYREEE (reference sequence). Trimming left V 3 bases short and J 1 base short, with 15 bases between. CDR3 size: 16 residues. The CDR3: CASSSAGTPGTDTQYF. The DNA of the CDR3 is TGTGCCAGCAGCTCGGCCGGGACACCAGGCACAGATACGCAGTATTTT. Full variable domain (remainder filled in from reference TRBV5-4 and TRBJ2-3): ETGVTQSPTHLIKTRGQQVTLRCSSQSGHNTVSWYQQALGQGPQFIFQYYREEENGRGNFPPRFSGLQFPNYSSELNVNALELDDSALYLCASSSAGTPGTDTQYFGPGTRLTVL.

This chain links TRBV11-3 with TRBJ2-5; either TRBD1 or TRBD2 may fit D (5 bases each). CDR3 length equals 14 residues. Germline V lookup: CDR1 SGHNT, CDR2 YENEEA. Trimming shortened V by 5 bases and J by 5 bases, and 15 bases separated the two germline ends. The CDR3 region is CASSPRRGAETQYF. DNA of the CDR3: TGTGCCAGCAGCCCACGACGGGGCGCCGAGACCCAGTACTTC.

This sequence joins TRBV29-1 and TRBJ1-2; D call uncertain. The length of the CDR3 is 13 residues. With 0 bases removed from V and 4 bases from J, the gap between germline ends came to 9 bases. Germline CDR1 and CDR2: SQVTM and ANQGSEA. CDR3 sequence (DNA): TGCAGCGTTGAAGATCACACATTCTATGGCTACACCTTC. It is translated as CSVEDHTFYGYTF.

Ten or more counts support this clone. The V call is TRBV15, the J call TRBJ1-4; no definite D call. Per germline, CDR1 LNHNV and CDR2 YYDKDF (reference sequence). This CDR3 has 15 residues. Trimming pared 0 bases from V and 4 bases from J, leaving 9 bases between. The CDR3 bases are TGTGCCACCAGCAGAGATCAGTTGGGTAATGAAAAACTGTTTTTT. Protein product: CATSRDQLGNEKLFF.

This clone was found many times. The chain employs TRBV11-1 and TRBJ1-4, with D hard to call. This CDR3 is built from 12 residues. Deletions cut 5 bases from V and 11 bases from J, with 12 bases between. Germline CDR1 is SGHAT and CDR2 is FQDESV (reference sequence). CDR3 protein: CASSQPPGKLFF. CDR3 nucleotide sequence: TGTGCCAGCAGCCAGCCGCCCGGGAAACTGTTTTTT.

There are many counts of this clone. This rearrangement joins TRBV5-4 to TRBJ2-3, with TRBD1 matching over 9 bases. After removal of 2 bases from V and 6 bases from J, the junction contained 4 bases not matched to a gene. Germline V gene data show CDR1 as SGHNT and CDR2 as YYREEE (reference sequence). The CDR3 spans 14 residues. CDR3 sequence (DNA): TGTGCCAGCAGCTTACAGGGGGCGCGGGATACGCAGTATTTT. It yields the protein CASSLQGARDTQYF.

This clone was counted only a few times. The junction differs from germline at one of its ends, possibly a read error. The rearrangement joins TRBV28 to TRBJ2-4; TRBD1 matches 8 bases. The CDR3 loop spans 11 amino acids. Germline V gene data show CDR1 as MDHEN and CDR2 as SYDVKM. The CDR3 here is CASSTGQGQDF. The CDR3 region has the DNA TGTGCCAGCAGTACCGGACAGGGTCAGGACTTC.

A few counts support this clone. This chain uses TRBV7-2 with TRBJ2-1; D remains unclear. From germline, CDR1 is SGHTA and CDR2 FQGNSA. This CDR3 spans 13 amino acids. V dropped 2 bases and J dropped 4 bases, with 6 bases sitting between them. CDR3 sequence (DNA): TGTGCCAGCAGCTTAAGCTGGTACAATGAGCAGTTCTTC. This encodes CASSLSWYNEQFF.

The sample holds a few counts of this clone. The V call is TRBV29-1, the J call TRBJ2-5; D gene unclear. The CDR3 length is 13 residues. Trimming took 7 bases from V and 0 from J, leaving 12 bases between them. Germline CDR1 is SQVTM and CDR2 is ANQGSEA. CDR3 sequence: CSATMADQETQYF. CDR3 DNA sequence: TGCAGCGCCACGATGGCGGACCAAGAGACCCAGTACTTC.

In its sample, this clone was seen a few times. V gene TRBV11-3 combines with J gene TRBJ2-3; no clear D gene. CDR3 length: 13 amino acids. Trimming took 1 base from V and 3 from J, leaving 5 bases between them. Looked up from germline, CDR1 is SGHNT and CDR2 is YENEEA. The CDR3 sequence: CASSLGETDTQYF. The CDR3 coding sequence is TGTGCCAGCAGCTTAGGCGAGACAGATACGCAGTATTTT.

Regarding this clone: The identical CDR3 is also encoded by other nucleotide sequences in the sample. The chain has TRBV18 and TRBJ2-3, with D perhaps matching TRBD1 (6 bases). Germline loops: CDR1 KGHSH, CDR2 LQKENI. The CDR3 consists of 14 residues. The V gene lost 3 bases and the J gene lost 3 bases, with 10 bases spanning the gap. The CDR3, as DNA: TGTGCCAGCTCACCTACAGGGAGAACAGATACGCAGTATTTT. This gives the protein CASSPTGRTDTQYF.

This sequence joins TRBV7-2 and TRBJ2-3; 8 bases fit TRBD2. V shed 2 bases, J shed 3 bases, and the junction held 4 bases outside the gene matches. Germline lookup yields CDR1 SGHTA and CDR2 FQGNSA. CDR3 length: 15 residues. CDR3 protein: CASSLRSGRTDTQYF. In DNA, the CDR3 is TGTGCCAGCAGCTTACGCAGCGGGAGAACAGATACGCAGTATTTT.

This rearrangement joins TRBV6-5 to TRBJ2-5, with D perhaps being TRBD1 or TRBD2 (5 bases each). The germline V gene has CDR1 MNHEY and CDR2 SVGAGI. This CDR3 contains 13 residues. Trimming took off 4 bases at V and 5 bases at J, with 11 bases between the two ends. CDR3 amino acids: CASSFQGDETQYF. In DNA, the CDR3 is TGTGCCAGCAGTTTCCAGGGAGACGAGACCCAGTACTTC.

In its sample, this clone was seen a few times. This chain uses TRBV5-5 with TRBJ2-3; D possibly matches TRBD1 or TRBD2 (6 bases each). Germline V lookup: CDR1 SGHKS, CDR2 YYEKEE (reference sequence). This CDR3 has 15 amino acids. Trimming pared 7 bases from V and 1 base from J, leaving 16 bases between. CDR3 sequence (DNA): TGTGCCAGCCGACGAACAGGGACTGGCACAGATACGCAGTATTTT. Its translation: CASRRTGTGTDTQYF.

This clone came up a few times. The J gene is TRBJ2-2, the V gene TRBV9; 10 nucleotides line up with TRBD1. Germline V lookup: CDR1 SGDLS, CDR2 YYNGEE. The CDR3 runs to 15 residues. V trimming: 0 bases; J trimming: 6 bases; junction bases outside the gene matches: 2. The CDR3 protein is CASSVGDRGSGELFF. CDR3 in DNA: TGTGCCAGCAGCGTAGGGGACAGGGGATCCGGGGAGCTGTTTTTT.